These 13 T cell receptor beta chains share one sample of origin, sequenced in a study of Ad26.COV2.S vaccination and SARS-CoV-2 variants. Data came from immunoSEQ multiplex PCR; TCRdb stores just in-frame clones and leaves some out. The sample holds around 500,000 clones; approximately 90% are singletons and the top ten take over 1.5%. Treatment reported: 15 to 20 received Ad26.COV2.S at low or high dose, single or two shots; about 5 received placebo; per-sample allocation not given. Sampling happened 63 days after the first vaccine or placebo injection. Here the sequenced sample was peripheral blood, taken in a trial of Ad26.COV2.S vaccine versus placebo. The receptors shown here come from a person between 18 and 65 years old who received the Ad26.COV2.S COVID-19 vaccine or a placebo.

V is TRBV7-8 and J is TRBJ2-4; tentatively, D is TRBD2 (5 bases). CDR3 length: 17 residues. Germline CDR1 and CDR2: SGHVS and FQNEAQ. The germline V and J ends were trimmed by 4 bases and 3 bases, with 19 bases remaining between them. The CDR3 spells CASSSPRGGFGKNIQYF. For the CDR3, the DNA is TGTGCCAGCAGCTCCCCCCGTGGAGGATTTGGCAAAAACATTCAGTACTTC. Together with reference TRBV7-8 and TRBJ2-4, the CDR3 gives the full variable domain: GAGVSQSPRYKVAKRGQDVALRCDPISGHVSLFWYQQALGQGPEFLTYFQNEAQLDKSGLPSDRFFAERPEGSVSTLKIQRTQQEDSAVYLCASSSPRGGFGKNIQYFGAGTRLSVL.

This clone was detected only once. This sequence joins TRBV25-1 and TRBJ2-3, with TRBD1 as a possible D gene (6 bases). CDR1 and CDR2 (germline): MGHDK, SYGVNS. V was pared by 9 bases and J by 3 bases, with 16 bases between. This CDR3 has 14 amino acids. In DNA, the CDR3 is TGTGCCAGTTCCGGGACATTGGGGACAGATACGCAGTATTTT. Protein: CASSGTLGTDTQYF.

V is TRBV7-9 and J is TRBJ1-2, with 12 bases lining up with TRBD1. The CDR3 is made up of 15 amino acids. Germline V lookup: CDR1 SEHNR, CDR2 FQNEAQ (reference sequence). V gave up 8 bases and J gave up 10 bases; unmatched junction bases: 14. CDR3 DNA: TGTGCCAGCGTAAATCGGTCCGGGACAGGGGGCTTCTACACCTTC. Amino acids: CASVNRSGTGGFYTF. Using reference TRBV7-9 and TRBJ1-2 for the parts outside the CDR3, the full variable domain is DTGVSQNPRHKITKRGQNVTFRCDPISEHNRLYWYRQTLGQGPEFLTYFQNEAQLEKSRLLSDRFSAERPKGSFSTLEIQRTEQGDSAMYLCASVNRSGTGGFYTFGSGTRLTVV.

V and J are TRBV6-2 or TRBV6-3 and TRBJ2-7, with D hard to call. Germline lookup yields CDR1 MNHEY and CDR2 SVGEGT. The V and J ends lost 3 bases and 3 bases respectively, with 15 bases between them. The CDR3 runs 15 residues. CDR3: CASSYESVGFYEQYF. The CDR3 DNA follows: TGTGCCAGCAGTTATGAATCAGTAGGATTCTACGAGCAGTACTTC.

This chain links TRBV5-1 with TRBJ1-2, with 9 nucleotides matching TRBD1. Per the germline V gene, CDR1 is SGHRS and CDR2 is YFSETQ. This CDR3 is 17 amino acids long. J lost 3 bases, V lost 0 bases, and 9 bases had no gene match. The CDR3 loop reads CASSLAYVGQGYYGYTF. CDR3 coding DNA: TGCGCCAGCAGCTTGGCCTACGTGGGACAGGGCTACTATGGCTACACCTTC.

The V gene is TRBV6-5, the J gene TRBJ2-7; 7 bases fit TRBD1. This CDR3 is 14 amino acids long. The V and J ends lost 5 bases and 0 bases, in that order; junction bases with no gene match: 4. Germline lookup yields CDR1 MNHEY and CDR2 SVGAGI. CDR3 protein: CASSQDRNSYEQYF. The CDR3 nucleotides are TGTGCCAGCAGTCAGGACAGGAACTCCTACGAGCAGTACTTC.

The chain joins TRBV27 to TRBJ2-1; no definite D call. The length of the CDR3 is 14 residues. With 2 bases removed from V and 7 bases from J, the gap between germline ends came to 12 bases. In germline, CDR1 is MNHEY, CDR2 SMNVEV (reference sequence). The CDR3 nucleotides are TGTGCCAGCAGTTTAAGGCCCTCTGGGAATGAGCAGTTCTTC. Protein sequence: CASSLRPSGNEQFF.

The chain links TRBV6-2 or TRBV6-3 to TRBJ2-7; no clear D. CDR1 MNHEY and CDR2 SVGEGT come from the germline V gene. V lost 0 bases and J lost 2, with 5 bases in between. This CDR3 has 13 residues. Written as DNA, the CDR3 is TGTGCCAGCAGTTACTCGTTGCCCTACGAGCAGTACTTC. It translates to CASSYSLPYEQYF.

The V call is TRBV30, the J call TRBJ2-3; no reliable D call. This CDR3 region has 12 residues. V lost 2 bases and J lost 8, with 11 bases in between. Germline CDR1 GTSNPN, CDR2 SVGIG (reference sequence). This CDR3 reads CAWSPDSFTQYF. Written as DNA, the CDR3 is TGTGCCTGGAGTCCAGACTCCTTTACGCAGTATTTT.

V usage is TRBV4-1 and J usage is TRBJ1-3; D gene ambiguous. The CDR3 totals 16 residues. Germline V gene lookup returns CDR1 MGHRA and CDR2 YSYEKL. V lost 0 bases, J lost 0 bases, and 9 bases lay in between. Here the CDR3 reads CASSQEVGNSGNTIYF. CDR3 in DNA: TGCGCCAGCAGCCAAGAGGTCGGGAACTCTGGAAACACCATATATTTT.

This chain's CDR3 is CASSRQGGGQSEQYF. DNA of the CDR3: TGCGCCAGCAGCCGCCAAGGGGGGGGTCAATCCGAGCAGTACTTC. The chain carries TRBV5-1 and TRBJ2-7, with D possibly matching TRBD2 (7 bases). Trimming removed 4 bases at V and 6 bases at J, with 20 bases between. The CDR3 extends over 15 amino acids. The germline V gene encodes CDR1 SGHRS and CDR2 YFSETQ.

The chain couples TRBV19 to TRBJ1-6, with D possibly TRBD1 on 5 matching bases. The CDR3 sequence is 12 residues long. CDR1 is LNHDA and CDR2 is SQIVND in the germline V gene (reference sequence). V lost 6 bases and J 10 bases, leaving 10 bases between the germline ends. The CDR3 reads CASSRGDSPLHF. The CDR3 DNA follows: TGTGCCAGTAGCCGAGGGGACTCACCCCTCCACTTT.

The chain couples TRBV19 to TRBJ2-1; the D gene is possibly TRBD2 (5 bases). Per the germline V gene, CDR1 is LNHDA and CDR2 is SQIVND (reference sequence). The ends were cut back, 3 bases at V and 4 bases at J, with 7 bases in the middle. The CDR3 runs 13 residues. CDR3 sequence: CASSMDWYNEQFF. The DNA of the CDR3 is TGTGCCAGTAGTATGGACTGGTACAATGAGCAGTTCTTC.